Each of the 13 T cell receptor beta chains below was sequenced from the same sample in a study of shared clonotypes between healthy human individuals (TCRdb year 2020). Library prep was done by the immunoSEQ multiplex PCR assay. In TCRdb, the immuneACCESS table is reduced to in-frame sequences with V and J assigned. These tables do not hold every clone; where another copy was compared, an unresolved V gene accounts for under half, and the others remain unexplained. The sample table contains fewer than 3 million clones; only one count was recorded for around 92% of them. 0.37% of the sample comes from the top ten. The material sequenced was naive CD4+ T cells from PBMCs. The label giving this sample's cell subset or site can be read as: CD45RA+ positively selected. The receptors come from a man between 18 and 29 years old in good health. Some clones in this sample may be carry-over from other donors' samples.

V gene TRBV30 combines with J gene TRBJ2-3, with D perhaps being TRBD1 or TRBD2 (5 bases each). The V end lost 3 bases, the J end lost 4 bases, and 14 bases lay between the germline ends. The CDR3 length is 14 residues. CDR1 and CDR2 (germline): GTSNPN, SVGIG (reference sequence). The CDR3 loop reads CAWRTTGRADTQYF. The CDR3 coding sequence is TGTGCCTGGAGAACGACGGGACGGGCAGATACGCAGTATTTT.

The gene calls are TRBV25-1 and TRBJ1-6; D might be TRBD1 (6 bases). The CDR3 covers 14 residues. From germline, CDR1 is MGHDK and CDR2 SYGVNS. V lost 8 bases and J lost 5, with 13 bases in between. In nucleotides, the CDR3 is TGTGCCAGCGGACACAGGGTAGATAATTCACCCCTCCACTTT. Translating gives CASGHRVDNSPLHF.

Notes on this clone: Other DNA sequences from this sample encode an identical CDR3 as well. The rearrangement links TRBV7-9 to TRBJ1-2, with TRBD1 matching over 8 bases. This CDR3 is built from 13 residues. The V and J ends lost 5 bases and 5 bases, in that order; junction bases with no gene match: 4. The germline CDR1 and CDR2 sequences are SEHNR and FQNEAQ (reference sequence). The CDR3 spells CASSPGGRYGYTF. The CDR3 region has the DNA TGTGCCAGCAGCCCAGGGGGCAGGTATGGCTACACCTTC.

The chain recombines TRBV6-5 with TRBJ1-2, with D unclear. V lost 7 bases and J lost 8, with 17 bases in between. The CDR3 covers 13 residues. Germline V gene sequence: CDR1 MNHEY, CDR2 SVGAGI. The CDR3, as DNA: TGTGCCAGCACCCTGAGCCCGGGTTTCGGCTACACCTTC. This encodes CASTLSPGFGYTF.

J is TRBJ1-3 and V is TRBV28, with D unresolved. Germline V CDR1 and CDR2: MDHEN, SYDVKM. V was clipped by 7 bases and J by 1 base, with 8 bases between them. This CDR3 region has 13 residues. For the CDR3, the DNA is TGTGCCAGCACCCCCCTTTCTGGAAACACCATATATTTT. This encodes CASTPLSGNTIYF.

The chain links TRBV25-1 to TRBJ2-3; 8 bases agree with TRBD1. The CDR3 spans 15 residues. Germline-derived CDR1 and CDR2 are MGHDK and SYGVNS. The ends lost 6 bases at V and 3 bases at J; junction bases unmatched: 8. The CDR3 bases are TGTGCCAGCAGCTTCAGGGGGCGAGATACAGATACGCAGTATTTT. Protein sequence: CASSFRGRDTDTQYF.

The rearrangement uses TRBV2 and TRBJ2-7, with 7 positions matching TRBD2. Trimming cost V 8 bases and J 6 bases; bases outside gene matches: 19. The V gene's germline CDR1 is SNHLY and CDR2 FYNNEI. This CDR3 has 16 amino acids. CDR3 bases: TGTGCCAGCGGGAAGGGCCTCGGGAGGACCCTCTTCGAGCAGTACTTC. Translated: CASGKGLGRTLFEQYF.

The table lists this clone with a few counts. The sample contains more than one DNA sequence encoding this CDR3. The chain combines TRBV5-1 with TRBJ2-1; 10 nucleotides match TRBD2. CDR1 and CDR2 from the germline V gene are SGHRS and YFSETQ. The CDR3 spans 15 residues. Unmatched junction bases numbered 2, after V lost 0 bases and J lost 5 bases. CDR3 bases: TGCGCCAGCAGCTTGGGGACTAGCGGTGACAATGAGCAGTTCTTC. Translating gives CASSLGTSGDNEQFF.

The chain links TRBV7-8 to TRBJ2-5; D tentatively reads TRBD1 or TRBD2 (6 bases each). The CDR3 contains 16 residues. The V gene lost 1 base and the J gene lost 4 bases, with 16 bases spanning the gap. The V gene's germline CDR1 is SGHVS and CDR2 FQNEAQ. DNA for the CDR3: TGTGCCAGCAGCTTAGATTTGGGGGGCTTTGGAGAGACCCAGTACTTC. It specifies CASSLDLGGFGETQYF.

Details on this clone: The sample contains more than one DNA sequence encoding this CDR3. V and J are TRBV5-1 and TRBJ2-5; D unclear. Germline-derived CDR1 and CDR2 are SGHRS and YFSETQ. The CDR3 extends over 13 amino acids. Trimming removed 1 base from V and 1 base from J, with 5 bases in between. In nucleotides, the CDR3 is TGCGCCAGCAGCTTGACCCCCCAAGAGACCCAGTACTTC. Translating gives CASSLTPQETQYF.

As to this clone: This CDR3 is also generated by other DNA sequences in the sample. CDR3 sequence: CASSSQGASYEQYF. In DNA form, the CDR3 reads TGCGCCAGCAGCTCCCAGGGGGCATCCTACGAGCAGTACTTC. The chain uses TRBV5-1 and TRBJ2-7; 8 bases match TRBD1. Trimming removed 3 bases from V and 1 base from J; junction bases left unmatched: 3. The CDR3 covers 14 residues. Germline V gene sequence: CDR1 SGHRS, CDR2 YFSETQ.

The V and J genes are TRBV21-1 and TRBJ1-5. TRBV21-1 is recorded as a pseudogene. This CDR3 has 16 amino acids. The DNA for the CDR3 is TGTGCCACCGCGTGTGGGGGGTGTCGTCCCAATCAGCCCCAGCATTTT. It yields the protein CATACGGCRPNQPQHF.

For the CDR3, the DNA is TGTGCCAGCAGCTTAGTACAGGCGAACTACGAGCAGTACTTC. Its translation is CASSLVQANYEQYF. V is TRBV7-2 and J is TRBJ2-7, with D possibly TRBD1 on 5 matching bases. V dropped 1 base and J dropped 3 bases, with 10 bases sitting between them. CDR3 length: 14 residues. Germline CDR1 and CDR2: SGHTA and FQGNSA.